This T cell receptor (beta chain) was profiled in a study of shared clonotypes between healthy human individuals. In germline, CDR1 is SGHAT, CDR2 FQNNGV. This CDR3 comprises 13 residues. The germline V and J ends were trimmed by 2 bases and 10 bases, with 12 bases remaining between them. Assay used: immunoSEQ multiplex PCR; TCRdb lists only in-frame clones, some missing. The top ten clones hold roughly 1.7% of a sample with about 2.1 million clones, about 93% of them seen once. Whole-study results and caveats: Researchers sampled blood only, noting tissue repertoires likely differ. For naive CD4 cells, approximately 4.7% of clonotypes were shared across several donors.

Cells designated naive CD8 were CD45RO-negative and were positively selected for CCR7, with terminally differentiated effector memory CD45RA+ cells excluded. Note on this clone: Its target is unknown.

The sample comprised naive CD8+ T cells from PBMCs. The clonotype originates from a young man in good health. Some clones in this sample may be carry-over from other donors' samples. The chain employs TRBV11-2 and TRBJ2-1; possible D gene TRBD2, 5 bases. CDR3 loop: CASSLPSFDEQFF. The CDR3 region has the DNA TGTGCCAGCAGCTTACCTAGCTTCGACGAGCAGTTCTTC.